The following is a T cell receptor (beta chain) sequence with its context. Its antigen remains unidentified. At one end, the junction sequence differs from germline, possibly due to a read error. The data are from a study of cytomegalovirus exposure and HLA in healthy donors. Whole-study context: About 77 million unique TCRs from HLA-typed donors made up an early data release. Regarding the study as a whole: Reportedly, fewer N-insertions than the approximately 690-donor mean appeared in an Asian-associated ancestry cluster in a later analysis. Relative to equally common others, HLA-associated TCR beta chains showed greater clonal expansion in a later analysis.

CDR1 and CDR2 from the germline V gene are SEHNR and FQNEAQ (reference sequence). This CDR3 region has 13 residues. PCR used 60 Vbeta primers and 13 Jbeta primers. Repertoires were generated with immunoSEQ multiplex PCR, while TCRdb's copy carries only in-frame clones and drops some. The sample holds 110,000 to 150,000 clones, nearly 85% seen once. The TCR comes from a male donor in good health and CMV-seronegative. The specimen was PBMCs. The genes are TRBV7-9 and TRBJ2-7; TRBD2 might be the D (5 bases). The CDR3 nucleotides are TGTTCCAGCAGCTTCCGGGGTAAGGACGAGCAGTACTTC. Protein: CSSSFRGKDEQYF.